Shown below are 6 T cell receptor beta chains from a single sample sequenced in a study of T cells expressing NK-cell markers. TCRdb re-analyzed the 5' RACE reads; it lists each CDR3 protein once, without DNA. In all, the sample yields about 260,000 distinct CDR3 sequences. Sample: blood T cells: a sorted CD56 or NKG2C T cell subset, CD4+ or CD8+ T cells, or bulk PBMC T cells (not recorded which). These receptors were taken from a woman between 18 and 70 years old in good health.

The chain has TRBV7-2 and TRBJ1-1; TCRdb's D call of TRBD1 is untestable without DNA. Per germline, CDR1 SGHTA and CDR2 FQGNSA. The CDR3 covers 16 residues. CDR3 in amino acids: CASSLLSAVMNTEAFF.

The chain joins TRBV12-3 or TRBV12-4 to TRBJ1-2. The CDR3 consists of 13 residues. CDR3 residues: CASARDSNYGYTF.

The chain uses TRBV7-2 and TRBJ1-2. Germline V gene sequence: CDR1 SGHTA, CDR2 FQGNSA. The CDR3 totals 14 residues. CDR3 residues: CASSLAGGERGYTF. Full variable domain (remainder filled in from reference TRBV7-2 and TRBJ1-2): GAGVSQSPSNKVTEKGKDVELRCDPISGHTALYWYRQSLGQGLEFLIYFQGNSAPDKSGLPSDRFSAERTGGSVSTLTIQRTQQEDSAVYLCASSLAGGERGYTFGSGTRLTVV.

The genes are TRBV11-1 and TRBJ2-1; with no DNA, the TCRdb D assignment of TRBD2 cannot be verified. From germline, CDR1 is SGHAT and CDR2 FQDESV (reference sequence). The CDR3 loop spans 12 amino acids. The chain's CDR3 is CASSPLPGEQFF.

The chain carries TRBV7-3 and TRBJ2-5. Germline V gene lookup returns CDR1 SGHTA and CDR2 FQGTGA. This CDR3 comprises 13 residues. The CDR3 loop is CASSLIGQETQYF.

The J gene is TRBJ1-3, the V gene TRBV12-3 or TRBV12-4; the D call of TRBD1 rests on TCRdb alone, since no DNA is present to check it. This CDR3 is 15 amino acids long. CDR3 amino acids: CASSPDRNLGNTIYF.